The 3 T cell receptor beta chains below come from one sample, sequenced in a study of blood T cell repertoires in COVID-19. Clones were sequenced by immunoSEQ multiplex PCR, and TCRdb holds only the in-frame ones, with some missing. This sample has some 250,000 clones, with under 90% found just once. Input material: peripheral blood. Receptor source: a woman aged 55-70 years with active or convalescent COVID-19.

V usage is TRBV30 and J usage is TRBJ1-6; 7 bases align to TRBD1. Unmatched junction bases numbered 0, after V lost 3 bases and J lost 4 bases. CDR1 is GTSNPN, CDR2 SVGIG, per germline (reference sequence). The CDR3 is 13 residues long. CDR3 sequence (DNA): TGTGCCTGGAGACAGGGGTATAATTCACCCCTCCACTTT. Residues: CAWRQGYNSPLHF.

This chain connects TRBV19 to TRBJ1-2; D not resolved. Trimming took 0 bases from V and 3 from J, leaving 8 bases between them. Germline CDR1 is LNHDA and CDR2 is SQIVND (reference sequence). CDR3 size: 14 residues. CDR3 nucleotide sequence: TGTGCCAGTAGTATAGATCAGGCCCACTATGGCTACACCTTC. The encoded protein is CASSIDQAHYGYTF.

CDR3 in DNA: TGTGCCAGCAGTAGAGGAACTAATGAAAAACTGTTTTTT. This codes for CASSRGTNEKLFF. This chain uses TRBV6-2 or TRBV6-3 with TRBJ1-4; D is uncertain. V was pared by 5 bases and J by 1 base, with 5 bases between. Per the germline V gene, CDR1 is MNHEY and CDR2 is SVGEGT. The CDR3 is 13 amino acids.